This T cell receptor (beta chain) was documented in a study of T cell changes during pregnancy in multiple sclerosis. This table comes from immunoSEQ multiplex PCR, and its TCRdb copy is limited to in-frame clones, with some not included. The sample carries approximately 37,000 clones, approximately 92% recorded once. The clonotype was recovered from a female donor with multiple sclerosis, enrolled in a pregnancy study. This sample comprised CD4+ T cells from peripheral blood mononuclear cells, obtained in the first trimester of pregnancy.

The CDR3: CATGIETQYF. CDR3 DNA: TGTGCCACCGGGATAGAGACCCAGTACTTC. The chain uses TRBV27 and TRBJ2-5; D may be TRBD2 (5 bases). This CDR3 spans 10 amino acids. Germline lookup yields CDR1 MNHEY and CDR2 SMNVEV (reference sequence). V lost 10 bases and J lost 4, with 7 bases in between.